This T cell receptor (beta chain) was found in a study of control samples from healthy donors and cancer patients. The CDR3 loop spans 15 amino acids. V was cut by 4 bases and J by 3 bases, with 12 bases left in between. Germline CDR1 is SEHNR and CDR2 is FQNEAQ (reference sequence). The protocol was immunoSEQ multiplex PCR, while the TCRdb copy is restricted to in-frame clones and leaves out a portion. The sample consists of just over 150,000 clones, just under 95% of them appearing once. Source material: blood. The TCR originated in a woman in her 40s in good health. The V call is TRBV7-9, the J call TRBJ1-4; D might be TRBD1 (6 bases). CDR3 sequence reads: CASSSYREANEKLFF. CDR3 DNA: TGTGCCAGCAGCTCCTACAGGGAGGCTAATGAAAAACTGTTTTTT. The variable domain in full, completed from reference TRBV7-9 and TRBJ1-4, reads DTGVSQNPRHKITKRGQNVTFRCDPISEHNRLYWYRQTLGQGPEFLTYFQNEAQLEKSRLLSDRFSAERPKGSFSTLEIQRTEQGDSAMYLCASSSYREANEKLFFGSGTQLSVL.